This is a list of T cell receptor beta chains from one sample in a study of blood T cell repertoires in COVID-19. The protocol was immunoSEQ multiplex PCR, while the TCRdb copy is restricted to in-frame clones and leaves out a portion. The data show around 170,000 clones, about 87% seen once. Sequenced input: peripheral blood. These receptors originate from a man aged 60-69 years with acute or convalescent COVID-19. Each CDR3 is given with its conserved first and last residue. Each record gives: V gene, J gene, CDR3 protein.

TRBV9	TRBJ1-6	CASSVAGLRNSPLHF
TRBV5-4	TRBJ1-2	CASSLGQGFYGYTF
TRBV27	TRBJ1-3	CASSLTPGTSGNTIYF
TRBV15	TRBJ2-1	CATSIAFNEQFF
TRBV24-1	TRBJ1-6	CATSDHGNSPLHF
TRBV19	TRBJ1-1	CASSSWGENTEAFF
TRBV7-9	TRBJ1-2	CASSLGGAYYGYTF
TRBV10-3	TRBJ1-5	CATSTGRNQPQHF
TRBV19	TRBJ1-1	CASSWTGALTGTEAFF
TRBV19	TRBJ1-2	CASSALTGGHGYTF
TRBV30	TRBJ2-7	CAQEGLAYEQYF
TRBV3-1/TRBV3-2	TRBJ1-1	CASSSPGRGAFF
TRBV7-3	TRBJ2-1	CASSLPGGRGDEQFF
TRBV7-9	TRBJ1-4	CASSSSTGITNEKLFF
TRBV10-3	TRBJ2-1	CAISGTSGSSHEQFF
TRBV24-1	TRBJ1-2	CATSDLRGSGYTF
TRBV5-6	TRBJ1-2	CASSLGGTGSDYGYTF
TRBV18	TRBJ2-1	CASSPPPTSNNEQFF
TRBV29-1	TRBJ1-2	CSVLRVDYGYTF
TRBV30	TRBJ1-2	CAAGQGDYGYTF
TRBV12-5	TRBJ1-4	CASGLSRAATNEKLFF
TRBV11-2	TRBJ1-1	CASSSRGNKAGTVDTEAFF
TRBV15	TRBJ1-1	CATSRTTTGYGMNTEAFF
TRBV5-1	TRBJ1-6	CASSKTPGTGGIGSYNSPLHF
TRBV19	TRBJ1-1	CASSRGGAGTEAFF
TRBV11-2	TRBJ1-2	CASSQTDNYGYTF
TRBV20-1	TRBJ2-1	CSASDELAGPEQFF
TRBV7-6	TRBJ1-4	CASSLGHGATNEKLFF
TRBV9	TRBJ1-4	CASSGRQEFNEKLFF
TRBV6-6	TRBJ2-7	CASSYGLAGNYEQYF
TRBV10-1	TRBJ2-2	CASSVQVNTGELFF
TRBV6-5	TRBJ2-2	CASTRQGLSTGELFF
TRBV30	TRBJ1-2	CAWSHRDYGYTF
TRBV18	TRBJ1-1	CASSPRFFAGGTEAFF
TRBV5-4	TRBJ2-5	CASSLEGRQETQYF
TRBV6-6	TRBJ1-2	CASSSNPGLSNYGYTF
TRBV5-1	TRBJ1-1	CASSLDQGIEAFF
TRBV9	TRBJ2-2	CASSPRGAGRVGELFF
TRBV24-1	TRBJ2-5	CATSDLTGSGETQYF
TRBV4-2	TRBJ2-2	CASSQALAGNTGELFF
TRBV11-2	TRBJ2-6	CASSPDRSDGANVLTF
TRBV18	TRBJ1-4	CASSLSTGENEKLFF
TRBV10-3	TRBJ1-2	CAINGGGANGYTF
TRBV2	TRBJ1-2	CASSSTGDYGYTF
TRBV19	TRBJ2-1	CASSEDLIEQFF
TRBV5-1	TRBJ1-1	CASSLVRDSDPNTEAFF
TRBV21-1	TRBJ1-1	CASSKTGRLGNTEAFF
TRBV6-5	TRBJ1-3	CASSLDRYSGNTIYF
TRBV19	TRBJ1-5	CASSIGTGYYSNQPQHF
TRBV30	TRBJ1-1	CAWSVRRGLEAFF
TRBV3-1/TRBV3-2	TRBJ1-4	CASSTRQKTNEKLFF
TRBV5-1	TRBJ2-7	CASSFGQGGNYEQYF